Listed here are 8 T cell receptor beta chains from one sample, sequenced in a study of cytomegalovirus exposure and HLA in healthy donors. The PCR had 60 Vbeta and 13 Jbeta primers. Measured with immunoSEQ multiplex PCR; TCRdb has only the in-frame clones, and not every one. The sample includes around 150,000 clones, 72% of them seen just once. The sequenced material came from PBMCs. The receptors come from a man aged 45-65 years in good health and CMV-seropositive.

With regard to this clone: Other DNA sequences from this sample encode an identical CDR3 as well. V gene TRBV4-1 combines with J gene TRBJ2-7; D possibly corresponds to TRBD2 (5 bases). This CDR3 is 15 amino acids long. The germline V gene has CDR1 MGHRA and CDR2 YSYEKL. Trimming left V 5 bases short and J 5 bases short, with 19 bases between. CDR3 bases: TGCGCCAGCAGCAACCACCGGGATCTACTTAACGAGCAGTACTTC. As protein: CASSNHRDLLNEQYF.

The V gene is TRBV19, the J gene TRBJ1-6, with D maybe TRBD1 (5 bases). In germline, CDR1 is LNHDA, CDR2 SQIVND (reference sequence). Trimming took 5 bases from V and 9 from J, leaving 11 bases between them. This CDR3 spans 13 amino acids. CDR3 nucleotide sequence: TGTGCCAGTAGTCCGGGGACTGGTTCACCCCTCCACTTT. It translates to CASSPGTGSPLHF.

The V call is TRBV2, the J call TRBJ1-4, with D unresolved. CDR1 and CDR2 from the germline V gene are SNHLY and FYNNEI. Trimming left V 7 bases short and J 8 bases short, with 5 bases between. CDR3 length: 10 amino acids. Here the CDR3 reads CASTGEKLFF. The CDR3 region has the DNA TGTGCCAGCACGGGAGAAAAACTGTTTTTT. Together with reference TRBV2 and TRBJ1-4, the CDR3 gives the full variable domain: EPEVTQTPSHQVTQMGQEVILRCVPISNHLYFYWYRQILGQKVEFLVSFYNNEISEKSEIFDDQFSVERPDGSNFTLKIRSTKLEDSAMYFCASTGEKLFFGSGTQLSVL.

This CDR3 reads CAISPDRGSGANVLTF. CDR3 coding DNA: TGTGCCATCAGTCCAGACAGGGGGTCTGGGGCCAACGTCCTGACTTTC. The rearrangement links TRBV10-3 to TRBJ2-6; 9 bases map to TRBD1. Trimming at V came to 5 bases and at J to 1 base, leaving 3 bases not matched to a gene. The CDR3 contains 16 residues. Germline-derived CDR1 and CDR2 are ENHRY and SYGVKD.

J is TRBJ2-1 and V is TRBV19, with D possibly being TRBD2 (6 bases). Germline CDR1 and CDR2: LNHDA and SQIVND (reference sequence). The CDR3 contains 14 residues. The V end was cut by 1 base, the J end by 8 bases, with 12 bases between. CDR3 region: CASSIATRSDEQFF. The CDR3 nucleotides are TGTGCCAGTAGTATAGCGACTAGGAGCGATGAGCAGTTCTTC.

J is TRBJ2-1 and V is TRBV5-1, with TRBD1 matching over 8 bases. V lost 2 bases, J lost 10 bases, and 8 bases stayed unmatched. Germline-derived CDR1 and CDR2 are SGHRS and YFSETQ. The CDR3 runs to 14 residues. The CDR3 is CASSLRGQGREQFF. The CDR3 bases are TGCGCCAGCAGCTTACGTGGACAGGGACGAGAGCAGTTCTTC.

The chain links TRBV7-2 to TRBJ2-1; D perhaps matches TRBD1 (5 bases). V was pared by 3 bases and J by 6 bases, with 6 bases between. Germline V gives CDR1 SGHTA, CDR2 FQGNSA. The CDR3 sequence is 12 residues long. CDR3 nucleotide sequence: TGTGCCAGCAGCTTGGGGCGCAATGAGCAGTTCTTC. This sequence encodes CASSLGRNEQFF.

This clone appeared a few times. The genes are TRBV7-9 and TRBJ1-2; 9 nucleotides line up with TRBD1. CDR1 is SEHNR and CDR2 is FQNEAQ in the germline V gene (reference sequence). The ends lost 5 bases at V and 6 bases at J; junction bases unmatched: 13. The CDR3 runs 16 residues. The CDR3: CASSQLLTGGKDGYTF. The DNA for the CDR3 is TGTGCCAGCAGCCAATTACTAACAGGGGGCAAGGATGGCTACACCTTC.